A single sample gave rise to the 21 T cell receptor beta chains below, sequenced in a study of T cell responses to AZD1222 COVID-19 vaccine. Only in-frame clones appear in the TCRdb table, and some are missing; sequencing was by immunoSEQ multiplex PCR. The sample holds 110,000 to 150,000 clones, about 93% seen once. Sample: peripheral blood, taken on day 0 of AZD1222 vaccination. The receptors shown here come from an adult in good health.

J is TRBJ1-1 and V is TRBV5-1; perhaps TRBD1 as D (6 bases). Germline V gene data show CDR1 as SGHRS and CDR2 as YFSETQ. This CDR3 has 16 residues. V was clipped by 0 bases and J by 12 bases, with 24 bases between them. Here the CDR3 DNA reads TGCGCCAGCAGCTTGGCTTTGACAGGACCTGCCCGATTAACTTTCTTT. Amino acids: CASSLALTGPARLTFF.

The J gene is TRBJ2-1, the V gene TRBV29-1; 7 nucleotides line up with TRBD1. The junction had 3 bases not matched to a gene; V was cut back by 5 bases and J by 5 bases. The CDR3 is 12 amino acids. Germline CDR1 SQVTM, CDR2 ANQGSEA. The CDR3 sequence is CSVNRGDNEQFF. CDR3 sequence (DNA): TGCAGCGTTAACAGGGGTGACAATGAGCAGTTCTTC.

The chain is built from TRBV29-1 and TRBJ1-2, with 7 bases lining up with TRBD1. V was pared by 7 bases and J by 7 bases, with 9 bases of the junction left unmatched. Germline lookup yields CDR1 SQVTM and CDR2 ANQGSEA. There are 12 residues in the CDR3. CDR3 sequence: CSGSRGSGGYTF. As DNA, the CDR3 is TGCAGCGGCTCCAGGGGGTCCGGTGGCTACACCTTC.

This clone appeared a single time. The DNA for the CDR3 is TGTGCCAGCAGCCGGTCGGGACAGGCGAACTATGGCTACACCTTC. It encodes CASSRSGQANYGYTF. The V call is TRBV14, the J call TRBJ1-2; 8 nucleotides align to TRBD1. The CDR3 loop spans 15 amino acids. V shed 4 bases, J shed 2 bases, and the junction held 6 bases outside the gene matches. Germline CDR1 is SGHDN and CDR2 is FVKESK.

The chain links TRBV5-5 to TRBJ2-6; D perhaps matches TRBD2 (6 bases). CDR1 SGHKS and CDR2 YYEKEE come from the germline V gene (reference sequence). V gave up 4 bases and J gave up 4 bases, with 12 bases separating them. The CDR3 length is 15 residues. The CDR3 here is CASSPGLPGANVLTF. The CDR3 DNA reads as TGTGCCAGCAGCCCGGGACTCCCAGGGGCCAACGTCCTGACTTTC. Variable domain in full (rest from reference TRBV5-5 and TRBJ2-6): DAGVTQSPTHLIKTRGQQVTLRCSPISGHKSVSWYQQVLGQGPQFIFQYYEKEERGRGNFPDRFSARQFPNYSSELNVNALLLGDSALYLCASSPGLPGANVLTFGAGSRLTVL.

The chain recombines TRBV7-7 with TRBJ2-1; TRBD2 aligns across 13 bases. V trimming: 5 bases; J trimming: 10 bases; junction bases outside the gene matches: 8. This CDR3 has 15 residues. Germline CDR1 SSHAT, CDR2 FNYEAQ (reference sequence). CDR3 sequence reads: CASSPGLAGSGEQFF. In DNA form, the CDR3 reads TGTGCCAGCAGCCCGGGACTAGCGGGATCGGGGGAGCAGTTCTTC.

CDR3 sequence (DNA): TGTGCCAGCTCACCGGGACAGGGGGCGCAGGAGCAGTACTTC. It is translated as CASSPGQGAQEQYF. V gene TRBV9 combines with J gene TRBJ2-7; 12 bases are shared with TRBD1. This CDR3 has 14 residues. In germline, CDR1 is SGDLS, CDR2 YYNGEE. With 7 bases clipped from V and 7 bases from J, the junction kept 9 bases outside the gene matches.

The chain joins TRBV5-1 to TRBJ1-1; a weak D match, TRBD1 (5 bases). The CDR3 has 14 residues. CDR1 and CDR2 from the germline V gene are SGHRS and YFSETQ. V lost 3 bases, J lost 2 bases, and 11 bases lay in between. DNA of the CDR3: TGCGCCAGCAGCTGGGGGACGAGCAACACTGAAGCTTTCTTT. Protein sequence: CASSWGTSNTEAFF.

This sequence joins TRBV30 and TRBJ2-7; D unclear. Germline loops: CDR1 GTSNPN, CDR2 SVGIG (reference sequence). The ends were cut back, 3 bases at V and 4 bases at J, with 16 bases in the middle. The CDR3 is 14 residues long. This chain's CDR3 is CAWSLPWDLYEQYF. The CDR3 DNA reads as TGTGCCTGGAGCCTTCCGTGGGATCTTTACGAGCAGTACTTC. Complete variable domain (other parts from reference TRBV30 and TRBJ2-7): SQTIHQWPATLVQPVGSPLSLECTVEGTSNPNLYWYRQAAGRGLQLLFYSVGIGQISSEVPQNLSASRPQDRQFILSSKKLLLSDSGFYLCAWSLPWDLYEQYFGPGTRLTVT.

V gene TRBV19 combines with J gene TRBJ2-6; D uncertain. V shed 5 bases and J shed 6 bases, with 14 bases lying between them. Germline values: CDR1 LNHDA, CDR2 SQIVND (reference sequence). This CDR3 contains 15 residues. DNA of the CDR3: TGTGCCAGTAGTCCACCCCCGCCGGAGGCCAACGTCCTGACTTTC. Encoded protein: CASSPPPPEANVLTF.

Here the CDR3 DNA reads TGTGCCAGCAGCACCACGTGGACCAACACTGAAGCTTTCTTT. Its translation: CASSTTWTNTEAFF. This chain joins TRBV3-1 (or the pseudogene TRBV3-2) and TRBJ1-1; D ambiguous. Germline loops: CDR1 LGHDT, CDR2 YNNKEL (reference sequence). The CDR3 loop spans 14 amino acids. Trimming cost V 5 bases and J 2 bases, with 12 bases left between them.

This sequence joins TRBV19 and TRBJ2-1, with 11 bases that match TRBD2. The CDR3 loop spans 14 amino acids. Germline V gives CDR1 LNHDA, CDR2 SQIVND (reference sequence). With 6 bases clipped from V and 12 bases from J, the junction kept 10 bases outside the gene matches. CDR3: CASRPGLADSRQFF. CDR3 DNA sequence: TGTGCCAGTAGGCCGGGACTAGCGGACTCACGGCAGTTCTTC.

The chain couples TRBV27 to TRBJ2-1; 7 bases are shared with TRBD2. The CDR3 covers 18 residues. Germline loops: CDR1 MNHEY, CDR2 SMNVEV (reference sequence). The junction had 14 bases not matched to a gene; V was cut back by 3 bases and J by 3 bases. The CDR3 reads CASSLSGGGSIGYNEQFF. The CDR3 nucleotides are TGTGCCAGCAGTTTGTCGGGAGGCGGGAGTATAGGCTACAATGAGCAGTTCTTC.

V is TRBV9 and J is TRBJ1-4; a weak D match, TRBD1 (6 bases). V was shortened by 2 bases and J by 8 bases, with 19 bases between the two germline ends. CDR1 and CDR2 from the germline V gene are SGDLS and YYNGEE. The CDR3 is 16 residues long. This CDR3 is CASSVSGGGGGEKLFF. Here the CDR3 DNA reads TGTGCCAGCAGCGTGAGCGGGGGGGGCGGGGGCGAAAAACTGTTTTTT. The full variable domain, its missing parts supplied by reference TRBV9 and TRBJ1-4, is DSGVTQTPKHLITATGQRVTLRCSPRSGDLSVYWYQQSLDQGLQFLIQYYNGEERAKGNILERFSAQQFPDLHSELNLSSLELGDSALYFCASSVSGGGGGEKLFFGSGTQLSVL.

CDR3 sequence reads: CASSFPGQGFGSTDTQYF. CDR3 bases: TGTGCCAGCAGCTTCCCGGGACAGGGATTCGGGAGCACAGATACGCAGTATTTT. The gene calls are TRBV5-4 and TRBJ2-3; 9 bases are shared with TRBD1. Germline V CDR1 and CDR2: SGHNT, YYREEE (reference sequence). Trimming cost V 2 bases and J 0 bases; bases outside gene matches: 10. The CDR3 has 18 residues.

The rearrangement links TRBV27 to TRBJ2-2, with TRBD2 matching 9 bases. J gave up 0 bases and V 3 bases, and 8 bases lay outside the gene matches. The germline CDR1 and CDR2 sequences are MNHEY and SMNVEV (reference sequence). This CDR3 is built from 18 residues. The CDR3 loop is CASSLGTRGRANTGELFF. CDR3 bases: TGTGCCAGCAGTTTGGGAACCCGCGGGAGGGCGAACACCGGGGAGCTGTTTTTT.

The genes are TRBV9 and TRBJ1-2; D might be TRBD1 (5 bases). Trimming shortened V by 2 bases and J by 4 bases, and 15 bases separated the two germline ends. Germline loops: CDR1 SGDLS, CDR2 YYNGEE. There are 15 residues in the CDR3. Written as DNA, the CDR3 is TGTGCCAGCAGCGTTCTGGACATCCGCTCCTATGGCTACACCTTC. Encoded protein: CASSVLDIRSYGYTF.

In nucleotides, the CDR3 is TGTGCCAGCAGCTTAGGAAGGAACTATGGCTACACCTTC. Translating gives CASSLGRNYGYTF. The chain links TRBV11-2 to TRBJ1-2; no reliable D call. CDR3 length: 13 residues. Germline-derived CDR1 and CDR2 are SGHAT and FQNNGV. V was cut by 1 base and J by 2 bases, with 5 bases left in between. Full variable domain (missing parts from reference TRBV11-2 and TRBJ1-2): EAGVAQSPRYKIIEKRQSVAFWCNPISGHATLYWYQQILGQGPKLLIQFQNNGVVDDSQLPKDRFSAERLKGVDSTLKIQPAKLEDSAVYLCASSLGRNYGYTFGSGTRLTVV.

This chain links TRBV28 with TRBJ1-3, with unresolved D. Germline-derived CDR1 and CDR2 are MDHEN and SYDVKM. CDR3 length equals 13 residues. The V gene lost 6 bases and the J gene lost 2 bases, with 8 bases spanning the gap. The CDR3 DNA sequence: TGTGCCAGCAGCGGCCGCCCTGGAAACACCATATATTTT. This encodes CASSGRPGNTIYF.

CDR3 region: CASSPMATRARPRDTQYF. DNA for the CDR3: TGTGCCAGCAGCCCTATGGCTACCCGAGCCCGCCCTCGGGATACGCAGTATTTT. The gene calls are TRBV14 and TRBJ2-3; D not certain. Germline V gene sequence: CDR1 SGHDN, CDR2 FVKESK. V was cut by 4 bases and J by 6 bases, with 26 bases left in between. CDR3 length: 18 amino acids.

The J gene is TRBJ1-3, the V gene TRBV9; 8 nucleotides agree with TRBD1. V lost 3 bases to trimming and J lost 7 bases; unmatched junction nucleotides: 9. This CDR3 is built from 15 residues. The V gene's germline CDR1 is SGDLS and CDR2 YYNGEE. CDR3 nucleotides: TGTGCCAGCAGCGCGGGAGGACAGGGTAGGAACACCATATATTTT. Protein sequence: CASSAGGQGRNTIYF.